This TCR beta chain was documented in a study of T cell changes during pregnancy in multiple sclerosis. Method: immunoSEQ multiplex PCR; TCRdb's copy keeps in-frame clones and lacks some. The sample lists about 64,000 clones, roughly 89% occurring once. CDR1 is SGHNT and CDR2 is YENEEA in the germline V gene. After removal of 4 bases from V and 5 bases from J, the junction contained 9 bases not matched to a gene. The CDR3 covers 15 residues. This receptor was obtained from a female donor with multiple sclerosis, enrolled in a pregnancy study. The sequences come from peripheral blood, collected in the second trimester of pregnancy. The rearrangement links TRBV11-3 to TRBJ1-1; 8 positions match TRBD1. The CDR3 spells CASSYDTGGGTEAFF. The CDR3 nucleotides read TGTGCCAGCAGCTATGATACAGGGGGAGGAACTGAAGCTTTCTTT.